The entry below gives a single T cell receptor (beta chain) sequence along with its context. This entry belongs to a study of T cell changes during pregnancy in multiple sclerosis. Trimming removed 6 bases from V and 6 bases from J; junction bases left unmatched: 7. From germline, CDR1 is SNHLY and CDR2 FYNNEI. CDR3 length: 14 amino acids. The data were produced by immunoSEQ multiplex PCR, yet TCRdb's version contains in-frame clones alone and is incomplete. The table lists about 80,000 clones, approximately 89% of them singletons. The sequence was obtained from a female donor with multiple sclerosis, enrolled in a pregnancy study. The genes are TRBV2 and TRBJ2-1; TRBD1 aligns across 8 bases. The starting material was peripheral blood, obtained before pregnancy. The CDR3 nucleotides are TGTGCCAGCAGGGAGGACAGGGTGGGCAATGAGCAGTTCTTC. It is translated as CASREDRVGNEQFF. Full variable domain (rest looked up from reference TRBV2 and TRBJ2-1): EPEVTQTPSHQVTQMGQEVILRCVPISNHLYFYWYRQILGQKVEFLVSFYNNEISEKSEIFDDQFSVERPDGSNFTLKIRSTKLEDSAMYFCASREDRVGNEQFFGPGTRLTVL.